This T cell receptor beta chain was recovered during a study of blood T cell repertoires in COVID-19. Whole-study context: Nucleic acid was either cDNA or gDNA, and it came from T cells, B-cell-depleted T cells, or PBMCs.

Per the original methods: Reference gene primer amplification gave nucleated cell count estimates. The method was immunoSEQ multiplex PCR; TCRdb's version includes in-frame clones alone and lacks a portion of them. V and J calls and clone size come straight from that table; D and trimming were deduced from the DNA. Among about 330,000 clones listed, more than 90% were seen once. The cohort comprised adults aged roughly 18 to 90 years residing in about two dozen US areas. This CDR3 is built from 14 residues. Germline assignment: CDR1 MDHEN and CDR2 SYDVKM. Trimming took 4 bases from V and 7 from J; bases not matched to a gene: 6.

J is TRBJ1-5 and V is TRBV28; 8 bases map to TRBD1. Sequencing was performed on PBMCs or T cells enriched from blood (not recorded which). The origin of this receptor is a woman in her thirties who had recovered from COVID-19. CDR3 in DNA: TGTGCCAGCAGTTCCGGGACAGGACACCAGCCCCAGCATTTT. Encoded protein: CASSSGTGHQPQHF.